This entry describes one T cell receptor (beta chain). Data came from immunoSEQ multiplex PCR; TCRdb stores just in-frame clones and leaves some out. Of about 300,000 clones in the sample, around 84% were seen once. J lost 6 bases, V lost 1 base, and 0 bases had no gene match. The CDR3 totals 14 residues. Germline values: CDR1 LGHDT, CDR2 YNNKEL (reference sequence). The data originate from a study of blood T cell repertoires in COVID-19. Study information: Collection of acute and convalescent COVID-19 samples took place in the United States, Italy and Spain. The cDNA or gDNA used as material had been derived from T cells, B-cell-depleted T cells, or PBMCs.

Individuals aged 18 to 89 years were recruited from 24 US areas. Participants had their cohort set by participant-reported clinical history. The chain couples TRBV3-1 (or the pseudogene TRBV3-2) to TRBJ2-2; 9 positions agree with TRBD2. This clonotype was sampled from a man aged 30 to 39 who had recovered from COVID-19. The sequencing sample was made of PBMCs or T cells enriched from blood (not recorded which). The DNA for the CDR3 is TGTGCCAGCAGCCAAGGCGGGGGGGCCGGGGAGCTGTTTTTT. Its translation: CASSQGGGAGELFF.